One sample yielded the 32 T cell receptor beta chains listed below, sequenced in a study of blood T cells in healthy people across ages. Then a second PCR, running about 6 to 12 cycles, was carried out with a sample-barcoded 5' primer and a J-beta primer mix. TCRdb passed the 5' RACE reads through MiXCR, listing each CDR3 protein once. The table lists about 1.1 million distinct CDR3 sequences, around two fifths of them singletons. Sequenced: blood. The receptor source for this set is a young man in good health.

As regards this clonotype: One base away lies a much larger clone, so this may be a sequencing read error. This chain joins TRBV9 and TRBJ2-1; D remains unclear. The CDR3 consists of 11 residues. The germline CDR1 and CDR2 sequences are SGDLS and YYNGEE. As DNA, the CDR3 is TGTGTCAGCAGCGCAAACAATGAGCAGTTCTTC. Its translation: CVSSANNEQFF.

This chain uses TRBV28 with TRBJ1-2, with 7 positions matching TRBD1. This CDR3 is 16 amino acids long. In germline, CDR1 is MDHEN, CDR2 SYDVKM. V shed 6 bases and J 7 bases; nucleotides not matched to a gene: 17. The CDR3 protein is CASRPEQGYRFSGYTF. Here the CDR3 DNA reads TGTGCCAGCAGACCAGAACAGGGGTACAGGTTCTCTGGCTACACCTTC.

This clonotype was detected only a few times. The chain is built from TRBV15 and TRBJ1-2, with D perhaps matching TRBD1 (5 bases). V dropped 1 base and J dropped 2 bases, with 17 bases sitting between them. The CDR3 is 17 residues long. Germline V lookup: CDR1 LNHNV, CDR2 YYDKDF (reference sequence). The CDR3 region is CATSRVTRLRGNYGYTF. The CDR3 bases are TGTGCCACCAGCAGAGTTACGCGACTTCGGGGGAACTATGGCTACACCTTC. Combining the CDR3 with reference TRBV15 and TRBJ1-2 gives the whole variable domain DAMVIQNPRYQVTQFGKPVTLSCSQTLNHNVMYWYQQKSSQAPKLLFHYYDKDFNNEADTPDNFQSRRPNTSFCFLDIRSPGLGDTAMYLCATSRVTRLRGNYGYTFGSGTRLTVV.

This sequence joins TRBV29-1 and TRBJ1-1; tentatively, D is TRBD1 (5 bases). The CDR3 spans 14 residues. Germline CDR1 and CDR2: SQVTM and ANQGSEA. Deletions cut 3 bases from V and 3 bases from J, with 14 bases between. In DNA, the CDR3 is TGCAGCGTTGAGCTCCGGGGAGGGGACACTGAAGCTTTCTTT. Amino acids: CSVELRGGDTEAFF.

This clonotype was picked up a small number of times. The CDR3 reads CASSPWTSLTDTQYF. The CDR3 nucleotides are TGTGCCAGCAGTCCCTGGACTAGTTTAACAGATACGCAGTATTTT. The chain combines TRBV28 with TRBJ2-3; the match to TRBD2 covers 7 bases. V was pared by 5 bases and J by 3 bases, with 8 bases of the junction left unmatched. The CDR3 is 15 residues long. The germline CDR1 and CDR2 sequences are MDHEN and SYDVKM.

The CDR3 DNA reads as TGTGCCAGCAGTGAAGCCCCAGGCTCAAACTATGGCTACACCTTC. This encodes CASSEAPGSNYGYTF. The chain employs TRBV2 and TRBJ1-2; D is undetermined. The CDR3 spans 15 residues. V was shortened by 0 bases and J by 2 bases, with 10 bases between the two germline ends. CDR1 and CDR2 from the germline V gene are SNHLY and FYNNEI.

The rearrangement links TRBV7-9 to TRBJ2-1; no definite D call. Germline V CDR1 and CDR2: SEHNR, FQNEAQ (reference sequence). The CDR3 is 13 amino acids. The V and J ends lost 4 bases and 7 bases respectively, with 11 bases between them. The CDR3 bases are TGTGCCAGCAGCTCCCCACTTCAGAATGAGCAGTTCTTC. Translating it yields CASSSPLQNEQFF. The variable domain in full, with the rest retrieved from reference TRBV7-9 and TRBJ2-1, is DTGVSQNPRHKITKRGQNVTFRCDPISEHNRLYWYRQTLGQGPEFLTYFQNEAQLEKSRLLSDRFSAERPKGSFSTLEIQRTEQGDSAMYLCASSSPLQNEQFFGPGTRLTVL.

The rearrangement links TRBV29-1 to TRBJ1-3; no firm D call. Trimming took off 4 bases at V and 0 bases at J, with 7 bases between the two ends. Germline CDR1 and CDR2: SQVTM and ANQGSEA. The CDR3 length is 13 residues. The CDR3 loop reads CSVVSNSGNTIYF. As DNA, the CDR3 is TGCAGCGTTGTCTCCAACTCTGGAAACACCATATATTTT.

This clonotype was seen a handful of times. The chain has TRBV12-3 or TRBV12-4 and TRBJ1-2; tentatively, D is TRBD1 (5 bases). Trimming left V 5 bases short and J 4 bases short, with 14 bases between. CDR3 length equals 14 residues. In DNA form, the CDR3 reads TGTGCCAGCAGTGCTCCGGGACGTTTCTATGGCTACACCTTC. Protein: CASSAPGRFYGYTF.

This clonotype was observed a handful of times. J is TRBJ1-1 and V is TRBV20-1, with a possible D match to TRBD1 (5 bases). CDR3 length: 16 amino acids. Per the germline V gene, CDR1 is DFQATT and CDR2 is SNEGSKA (reference sequence). V lost 5 bases and J 4 bases, leaving 23 bases between the germline ends. The CDR3 DNA follows: TGCAGTGCTCCCAGAGGGGTGCAGGGAGGGAGCACTGAAGCTTTCTTT. It is translated as CSAPRGVQGGSTEAFF.

This clonotype showed up just a few times. CDR3 amino acids: CASSFGSLSNEQFF. In DNA form, the CDR3 reads TGTGCCAGCAGCTTTGGGTCCCTCAGCAATGAGCAGTTCTTC. The chain links TRBV5-6 to TRBJ2-1; D unclear. This CDR3 comprises 14 residues. Germline V gene lookup returns CDR1 SGHDT and CDR2 YYEEEE. Trimming cost V 2 bases and J 6 bases, with 12 bases left between them.

The CDR3 sequence: CATSREYGNTIYF. CDR3 sequence (DNA): TGTGCCACCAGCAGAGAGTATGGAAACACCATATATTTT. V is TRBV15 and J is TRBJ1-3, with D unclear. The germline V gene has CDR1 LNHNV and CDR2 YYDKDF (reference sequence). The CDR3 loop spans 13 amino acids. Trimming cost V 0 bases and J 3 bases, with 3 bases left between them.

The V gene is TRBV25-1, the J gene TRBJ2-3; D gene uncertain. Germline CDR1 is MGHDK and CDR2 is SYGVNS. The V and J ends lost 6 bases and 0 bases respectively, with 16 bases between them. The CDR3 covers 16 residues. The CDR3 here is CASSLPDATSTDTQYF. The DNA of the CDR3 is TGTGCCAGCAGCCTACCCGACGCAACTAGCACAGATACGCAGTATTTT.

The sample holds a few counts of this clonotype. This rearrangement joins TRBV5-1 to TRBJ1-2; 8 nucleotides agree with TRBD1. The ends lost 0 bases at V and 8 bases at J; junction bases unmatched: 12. The CDR3 consists of 16 residues. Germline CDR1 reads SGHRS; CDR2 reads YFSETQ. This CDR3 is CASSLDFPGQGSGYTF. The CDR3 DNA follows: TGCGCCAGCAGCTTGGATTTTCCCGGACAGGGTAGCGGCTACACCTTC.

The CDR3 loop reads CASIPGRLYNEQFF. CDR3 DNA sequence: TGTGCCAGTATACCCGGGCGGTTATACAATGAGCAGTTCTTC. The chain links TRBV7-9 to TRBJ2-1, with D uncertain. V was cut by 9 bases and J by 4 bases, with 16 bases left in between. CDR3 length: 14 amino acids. Germline V CDR1 and CDR2: SEHNR, FQNEAQ (reference sequence).

The chain couples TRBV6-6 to TRBJ2-3, with D possibly TRBD2 on 7 matching bases. This CDR3 is built from 15 residues. Germline CDR1 reads MNHNY; CDR2 reads SVGAGI (reference sequence). V lost 5 bases, J lost 5 bases, and 17 bases lay in between. The CDR3 DNA reads as TGTGCCAGCAGTAGGGGGGGGGTTCAAGAAGATACGCAGTATTTT. Translated: CASSRGGVQEDTQYF.

The rearrangement joins TRBV6-2 or TRBV6-3 to TRBJ1-2; D gene uncertain. The CDR3 totals 11 residues. Germline CDR1 MNHEY, CDR2 SVGEGT. V was pared by 2 bases and J by 11 bases, with 9 bases between. CDR3 protein: CASSYEGRYTF. The CDR3 DNA reads as TGTGCCAGCAGTTACGAGGGCAGATACACCTTC.

This clonotype has only a few counts. The rearrangement links TRBV5-1 to TRBJ2-1, with 8 bases matching TRBD2. The germline gives CDR1 SGHRS, CDR2 YFSETQ. V dropped 3 bases and J dropped 3; count of bases not matched to a gene: 8. CDR3 length equals 16 residues. The CDR3: CASSSQGTSGYNEQFF. The CDR3 coding sequence is TGCGCCAGCAGCTCCCAAGGTACTAGCGGCTACAATGAGCAGTTCTTC. Full variable domain (missing parts from reference TRBV5-1 and TRBJ2-1): KAGVTQTPRYLIKTRGQQVTLSCSPISGHRSVSWYQQTPGQGLQFLFEYFSETQRNKGNFPGRFSGRQFSNSRSEMNVSTLELGDSALYLCASSSQGTSGYNEQFFGPGTRLTVL.

The CDR3 loop is CASSLLGEQGPSTDTQYF. CDR3 nucleotide sequence: TGTGCCAGCAGCTTATTGGGGGAACAGGGGCCTAGCACAGATACGCAGTATTTT. V usage is TRBV7-2 and J usage is TRBJ2-3, with 7 bases that match TRBD1. Germline assignment: CDR1 SGHTA and CDR2 FQGNSA. The trim removed 2 bases at V and 0 bases at J, leaving 11 bases unmatched. The CDR3 consists of 18 residues.

The CDR3 region has the DNA TGTGCCAGCAGTTATGGGGGGGCATGGACTGAAGCTTTCTTT. Its protein is CASSYGGAWTEAFF. The chain carries TRBV6-6 and TRBJ1-1; possibly TRBD1 for D (6 bases). CDR1 is MNHNY and CDR2 is SVGAGI in the germline V gene (reference sequence). The CDR3 runs 14 residues. V was shortened by 3 bases and J by 5 bases, with 13 bases between the two germline ends.

This clonotype has only a few counts. The genes are TRBV10-3 and TRBJ1-6, with D uncertain. Germline V CDR1 and CDR2: ENHRY, SYGVKD. The CDR3 has 13 amino acids. V was cut by 9 bases and J by 5 bases, with 11 bases left in between. The CDR3 spells CAITRGDNSPLHF. The DNA for the CDR3 is TGTGCCATTACTCGTGGAGATAATTCACCCCTCCACTTT.

This clonotype has a handful of counts. The chain has TRBV7-9 and TRBJ2-3, with 7 bases identical to TRBD2. CDR3 size: 15 residues. CDR1 is SEHNR and CDR2 is FQNEAQ in the germline V gene (reference sequence). Trimming cost V 0 bases and J 6 bases; bases outside gene matches: 6. The CDR3 DNA follows: TGTGCCAGCAGCTTAGCGGGGGGGAGGTTGGATACGCAGTATTTT. Amino acids: CASSLAGGRLDTQYF.

The chain is built from TRBV4-2 and TRBJ2-3, with D possibly being TRBD1 (5 bases). The CDR3 runs to 14 residues. V gave up 1 base and J gave up 4 bases, with 9 bases separating them. The germline V gene has CDR1 LGHNA and CDR2 YNFKEQ. The CDR3 DNA reads as TGTGCCAGCAGCCAAGGCAGGGCATCAGATACGCAGTATTTT. It translates to CASSQGRASDTQYF.

The chain uses TRBV3-1 and TRBJ1-2; TRBD1 is a possible D gene (6 bases). Germline V gene sequence: CDR1 LGHDT, CDR2 YNNKEL (reference sequence). The CDR3 is 14 residues long. Trimming removed 0 bases from V and 8 bases from J, with 13 bases in between. The CDR3 coding sequence is TGTGCCAGCAGCCAAGATACGGGGGCGCGGGGCTACACCTTC. Amino acid sequence: CASSQDTGARGYTF.

This chain links TRBV2 with TRBJ1-4, with D tentatively TRBD1 (5 bases). Per the germline V gene, CDR1 is SNHLY and CDR2 is FYNNEI. The ends were cut back, 1 base at V and 8 bases at J, with 11 bases in the middle. There are 14 residues in the CDR3. The CDR3 bases are TGTGCCAGCAGTGAAGGCAGGGAAGGCGAAAAACTGTTTTTT. Residues: CASSEGREGEKLFF.

The chain couples TRBV9 to TRBJ1-1, with a possible D match to TRBD1 (6 bases). Germline lookup yields CDR1 SGDLS and CDR2 YYNGEE. V lost 3 bases to trimming and J lost 1 base, with 13 bases between them. This CDR3 spans 15 amino acids. CDR3 sequence: CASSALGGPNTEAFF. The CDR3 DNA reads TGTGCCAGCAGCGCCCTAGGGGGGCCGAACACTGAAGCTTTCTTT.

This clonotype was seen a handful of times. The V and J genes are TRBV20-1 and TRBJ1-6; D is unresolved. The CDR3 covers 13 residues. Per germline, CDR1 DFQATT and CDR2 SNEGSKA (reference sequence). V shed 6 bases and J shed 6 bases, with 12 bases lying between them. This CDR3 is CSAVGVGNSPLHF. CDR3 nucleotides: TGCAGTGCAGTTGGGGTGGGTAATTCACCCCTCCACTTT.

The genes are TRBV6-2 or TRBV6-3 and TRBJ2-2; D is ambiguous. Deletions cut 7 bases from V and 4 bases from J, with 13 bases between. The CDR3 covers 14 residues. Germline V gives CDR1 MNHEY, CDR2 SVGEGT. This CDR3 reads CASKDAGGTGELFF. As DNA, the CDR3 is TGTGCCAGCAAGGACGCAGGCGGCACCGGGGAGCTGTTTTTT.

The V and J genes are TRBV7-3 and TRBJ2-3; no firm D call. Per germline, CDR1 SGHTA and CDR2 FQGTGA. The V gene lost 1 base and the J gene lost 5 bases, with 10 bases spanning the gap. This CDR3 region has 14 residues. The CDR3 protein is CASSLIRPGDTQYF. The CDR3 region has the DNA TGTGCCAGCAGCTTAATCAGACCTGGAGATACGCAGTATTTT.

This clonotype was recorded once. The junction does not match germline at one end; this may be a read error. This rearrangement joins TRBV7-2 to TRBJ1-2; TRBD1 matches at 8 bases. Looked up from germline, CDR1 is SGHTA and CDR2 is FQGNSA. The CDR3 runs to 17 residues. CDR3 sequence reads: CDSSPTRGRGSNYGYTF. DNA for the CDR3: TGTGACAGCAGCCCAACCAGGGGGCGCGGATCTAACTATGGCTACACCTTC.

V usage is TRBV7-9 and J usage is TRBJ1-2; 9 bases are shared with TRBD1. With 5 bases clipped from V and 4 bases from J, the junction kept 8 bases outside the gene matches. The CDR3 sequence is 15 residues long. From germline, CDR1 is SEHNR and CDR2 FQNEAQ (reference sequence). DNA of the CDR3: TGTGCCAGCAGCCACGGGACAGGGAGTGTCTATGGCTACACCTTC. It yields the protein CASSHGTGSVYGYTF.

The chain joins TRBV20-1 to TRBJ2-1; TRBD1 agrees at 9 bases. This CDR3 has 15 residues. Losses at the gene ends were 5 bases for V and 4 bases for J; bases not matched to a gene: 9. Germline assignment: CDR1 DFQATT and CDR2 SNEGSKA (reference sequence). Here the CDR3 DNA reads TGCAGTGCTGCAACGGGACAGGGATCGTACAATGAGCAGTTCTTC. Amino acids: CSAATGQGSYNEQFF.